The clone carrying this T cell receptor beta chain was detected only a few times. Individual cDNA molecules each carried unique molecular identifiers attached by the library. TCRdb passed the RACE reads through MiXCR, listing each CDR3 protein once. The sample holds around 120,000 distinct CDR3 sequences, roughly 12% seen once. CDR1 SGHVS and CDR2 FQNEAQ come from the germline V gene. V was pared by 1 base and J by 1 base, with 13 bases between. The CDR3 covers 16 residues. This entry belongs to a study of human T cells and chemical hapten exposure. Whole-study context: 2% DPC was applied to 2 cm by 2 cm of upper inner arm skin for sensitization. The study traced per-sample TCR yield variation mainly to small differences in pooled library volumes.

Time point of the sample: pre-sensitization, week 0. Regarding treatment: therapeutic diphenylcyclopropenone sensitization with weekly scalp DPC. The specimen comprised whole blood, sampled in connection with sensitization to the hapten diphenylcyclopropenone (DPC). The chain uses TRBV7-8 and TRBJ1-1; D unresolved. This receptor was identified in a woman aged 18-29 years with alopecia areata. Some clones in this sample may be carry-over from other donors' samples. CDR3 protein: CASSLEVSPGNTEAFF. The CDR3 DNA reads TGTGCCAGCAGCTTAGAGGTCAGCCCTGGGAACACTGAAGCTTTCTTT.